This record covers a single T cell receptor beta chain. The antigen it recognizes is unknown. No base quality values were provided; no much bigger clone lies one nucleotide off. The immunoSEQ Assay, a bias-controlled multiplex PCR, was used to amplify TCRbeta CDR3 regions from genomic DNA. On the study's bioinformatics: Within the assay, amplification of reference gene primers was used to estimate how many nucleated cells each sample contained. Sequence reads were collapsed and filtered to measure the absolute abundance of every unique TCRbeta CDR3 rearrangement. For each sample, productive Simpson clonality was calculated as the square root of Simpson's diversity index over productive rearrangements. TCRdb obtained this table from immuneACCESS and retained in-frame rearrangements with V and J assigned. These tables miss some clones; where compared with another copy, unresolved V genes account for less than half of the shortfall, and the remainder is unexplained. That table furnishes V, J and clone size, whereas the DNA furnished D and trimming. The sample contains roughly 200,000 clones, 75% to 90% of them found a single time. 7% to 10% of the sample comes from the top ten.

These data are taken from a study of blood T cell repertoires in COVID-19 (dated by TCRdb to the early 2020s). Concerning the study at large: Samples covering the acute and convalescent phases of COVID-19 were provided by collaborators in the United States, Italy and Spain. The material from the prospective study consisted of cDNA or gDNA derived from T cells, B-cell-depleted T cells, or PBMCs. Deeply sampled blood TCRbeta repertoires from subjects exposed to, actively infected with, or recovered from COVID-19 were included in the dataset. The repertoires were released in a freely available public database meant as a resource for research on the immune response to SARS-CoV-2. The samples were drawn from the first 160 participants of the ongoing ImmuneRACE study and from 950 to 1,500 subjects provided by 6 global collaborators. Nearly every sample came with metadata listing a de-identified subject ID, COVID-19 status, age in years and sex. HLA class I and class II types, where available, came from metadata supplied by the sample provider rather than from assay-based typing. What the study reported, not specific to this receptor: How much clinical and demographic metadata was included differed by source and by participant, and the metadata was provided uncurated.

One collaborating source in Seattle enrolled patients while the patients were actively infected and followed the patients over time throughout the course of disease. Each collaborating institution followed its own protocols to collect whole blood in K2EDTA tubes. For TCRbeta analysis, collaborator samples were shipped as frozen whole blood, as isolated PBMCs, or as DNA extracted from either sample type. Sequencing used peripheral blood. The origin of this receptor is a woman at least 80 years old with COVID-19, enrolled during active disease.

The nucleotide sequence reads as follows: TGTGCCAGCAGTTACGAGGGCCTAGCCAAAAACATTCAGTACTTC. Its product reads: CASSYEGLAKNIQYF. The sequence links TRBV6-2 or TRBV6-3 to TRBJ2-4; TRBD2 is a possible D gene, resting on 5 matching bases. The germline V gene specifies MNHEY as CDR1 and SVGEGT as CDR2. V is clipped by 2 bases and J by 0 bases, and the sequence between their germline boundaries is 8 bases long. Reading from cysteine to phenylalanine, the CDR3 counts 15 amino acids. The retained sequence is limited to the CDR3, 45 bases, with the frame set at the first base.